This T cell receptor beta chain stems from a study of chemoradiotherapy in HPV16-positive cancers (dated by TCRdb to the early 2020s). Turning to the overall study: Candidate HPV-specific T-cell clones and common TCR motifs were defined by functional T-cell assays performed on cells from a couple of HPV16-positive patients. The study asked whether T-cell immunity to the HPV oncoproteins E6 and E7 changes during chemoradiotherapy and whether this immunity affects survival. Next, the candidate HPV-specific TCRs and motifs were followed in TCR repertoires from 80 to 90 patients with HPV-related cancers.

Regarding this clone: Its binding antigen is unknown. No per-base quality is available; no much larger clone lies one base away.

The library was generated by the immunoSEQ multiplex PCR assay. TCRdb retrieved this table from immuneACCESS and kept in-frame rearrangements only. Not all clones are present; in checked studies, unresolved V genes account for under half, and no reason is known for the remainder. The sample has about 14,000 clones on record, around nine tenths of them singletons. Together, the top ten hold 3.5% to 4.5% of the sample. Repertoires were sampled repeatedly over the course of chemoradiotherapy so that clonal expansion in the tumor microenvironment could be followed. General conclusions and limits of the study: Expansion of candidate HPV-specific clones and E7-related TCR motifs was observed in the tumor microenvironment during treatment, whereas no such expansion was observed for non-HPV-specific T cells. Only two HPV16-positive patients were used to derive the functional definition of HPV-specific T cells, and the survival association was reported for HPV16-positive patients. Among HPV16-positive patients, expansion of HPV-responsive T cells during chemoradiotherapy was associated with better recurrence-free survival.

The receptor was isolated from a human donor with HPV-associated anogenital cancer. The source material was tumor tissue, sampled from a patient who underwent chemoradiotherapy.

The DNA sequence is TGTGCCAGCAGCCCAGCGGGTTCCTCCTACGAGCAGTACTTC. Translated, it reads CASSPAGSSYEQYF. This chain is built from TRBV7-9 and TRBJ2-7; the best D guess is TRBD2, with 6 bases matching. The CDR3 starts with the cysteine, ends with the phenylalanine, and has 14 residues. Only the CDR3 portion is preserved as DNA: 42 bases, with reading frame beginning at the first base. The germline ends are 11 bases apart after V is trimmed by 5 bases and J by 0 bases. The germline V gene encodes CDR1 SEHNR and CDR2 FQNEAQ (reference sequence).